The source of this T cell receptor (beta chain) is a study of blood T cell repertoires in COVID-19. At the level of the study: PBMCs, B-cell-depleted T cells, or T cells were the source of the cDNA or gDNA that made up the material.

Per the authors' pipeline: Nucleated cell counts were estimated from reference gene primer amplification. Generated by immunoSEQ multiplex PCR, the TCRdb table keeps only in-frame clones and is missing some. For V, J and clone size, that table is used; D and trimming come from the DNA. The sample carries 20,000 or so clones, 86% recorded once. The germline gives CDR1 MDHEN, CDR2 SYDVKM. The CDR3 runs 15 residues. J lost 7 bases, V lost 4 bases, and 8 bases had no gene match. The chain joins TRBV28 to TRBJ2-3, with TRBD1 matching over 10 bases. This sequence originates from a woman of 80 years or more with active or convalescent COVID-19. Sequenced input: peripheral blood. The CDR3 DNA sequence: TGTGCCAGCAGTTCCGGGGGGACAGGGGCAAATACGCAGTATTTT. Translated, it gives CASSSGGTGANTQYF. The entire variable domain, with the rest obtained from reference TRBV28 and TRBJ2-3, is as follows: DVKVTQSSRYLVKRTGEKVFLECVQDMDHENMFWYRQDPGLGLRLIYFSYDVKMKEKGDIPEGYSVSREKKERFSLILESASTNQTSMYLCASSSGGTGANTQYFGPGTRLTVL.